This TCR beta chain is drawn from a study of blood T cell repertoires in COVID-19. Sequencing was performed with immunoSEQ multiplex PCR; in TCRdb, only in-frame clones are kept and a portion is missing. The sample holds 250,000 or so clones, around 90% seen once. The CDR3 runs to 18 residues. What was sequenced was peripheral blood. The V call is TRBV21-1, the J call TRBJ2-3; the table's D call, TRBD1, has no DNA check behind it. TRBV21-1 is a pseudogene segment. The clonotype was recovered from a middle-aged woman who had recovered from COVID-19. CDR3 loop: CASSKGTGGRPSTDTQYF. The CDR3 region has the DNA TGTGCCAGCAGCAAAGGGACAGGGGGCAGGCCTAGCACAGATACGCAGTATTTT.